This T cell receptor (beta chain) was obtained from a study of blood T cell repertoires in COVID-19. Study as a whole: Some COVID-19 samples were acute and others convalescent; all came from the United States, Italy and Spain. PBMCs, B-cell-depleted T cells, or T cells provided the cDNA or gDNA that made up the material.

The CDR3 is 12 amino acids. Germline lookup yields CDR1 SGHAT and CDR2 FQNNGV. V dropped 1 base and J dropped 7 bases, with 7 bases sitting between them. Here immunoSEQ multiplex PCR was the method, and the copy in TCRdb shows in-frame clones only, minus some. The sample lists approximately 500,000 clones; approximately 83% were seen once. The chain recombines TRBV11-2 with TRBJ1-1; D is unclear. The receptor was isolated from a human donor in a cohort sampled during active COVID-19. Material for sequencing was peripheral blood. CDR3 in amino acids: CASSLGGGEAFF. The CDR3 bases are TGTGCCAGCAGCTTAGGAGGCGGTGAAGCTTTCTTT.